Below, 10 T cell receptor beta chains from the same sample are listed, as sequenced in a study of cytomegalovirus exposure and HLA in healthy donors. The PCR made use of 60 Vbeta and 13 Jbeta primers. Sequencing was performed with immunoSEQ multiplex PCR; in TCRdb, only in-frame clones are kept and a portion is missing. The top ten hold around 20% of the sample, which has around 100,000 clones, roughly 76% seen once. The sequencing input was PBMCs. All receptors derive from a woman aged 55-70 years in good health and CMV-seropositive.

The chain combines TRBV29-1 with TRBJ2-5; 9 bases match TRBD2. The DNA end lines up better with TRBJ2-7; the J call may be wrong. CDR3 length equals 15 residues. Per germline, CDR1 SQVTM and CDR2 ANQGSEA. This CDR3 is CSVRAASGMVYEQYF. The CDR3 DNA reads TGCAGCGTACGGGCGGCTAGCGGGATGGTGTACGAGCAGTACTTC.

The chain uses TRBV5-1 and TRBJ2-7; 9 bases line up with TRBD1. The CDR3 covers 15 residues. Trimming cost V 4 bases and J 6 bases; bases outside gene matches: 11. Germline V gene data show CDR1 as SGHRS and CDR2 as YFSETQ. CDR3 sequence: CASSLPGTGSLEQYF. The CDR3 DNA reads TGCGCCAGCAGCCTTCCCGGGACAGGGTCCCTCGAGCAGTACTTC.

This clone appeared a few times. The chain combines TRBV28 with TRBJ1-5; D uncertain. V shed 1 base and J shed 0 bases, with 4 bases lying between them. The germline gives CDR1 MDHEN, CDR2 SYDVKM. CDR3 size: 14 residues. The CDR3 is CASSLLHSNQPQHF. The CDR3 region has the DNA TGTGCCAGCAGTTTATTACATAGCAATCAGCCCCAGCATTTT.

The chain employs TRBV7-9 and TRBJ2-7, with 12 bases lining up with TRBD1. CDR1 is SEHNR and CDR2 is FQNEAQ in the germline V gene (reference sequence). V shed 5 bases and J 2 bases; nucleotides not matched to a gene: 7. This CDR3 spans 16 amino acids. CDR3 DNA sequence: TGTGCCAGCAGCCCCGGGACAGGGGGCCAAACCTACGAGCAGTACTTC. Its protein is CASSPGTGGQTYEQYF.

The chain joins TRBV10-3 to TRBJ2-2; 13 bases are shared with TRBD2. This CDR3 is 15 amino acids long. Per the germline V gene, CDR1 is ENHRY and CDR2 is SYGVKD. V was pared by 4 bases and J by 5 bases, with 1 base of the junction left unmatched. CDR3 sequence (DNA): TGTGCCATCAGTGGACTAGCGGGAGGAACCGGGGAGCTGTTTTTT. Translated: CAISGLAGGTGELFF.

The chain couples TRBV7-2 to TRBJ1-2; D perhaps matches TRBD1 (5 bases). V was shortened by 6 bases and J by 4 bases, with 18 bases between the two germline ends. This CDR3 is built from 15 residues. Looked up from germline, CDR1 is SGHTA and CDR2 is FQGNSA. Here the CDR3 reads CASRPGGFGSYGYTF. In DNA form, the CDR3 reads TGTGCCAGCAGGCCGGGGGGGTTTGGGAGCTATGGCTACACCTTC.

There are a few counts of this clone. J is TRBJ2-7 and V is TRBV27; unclear D gene. The CDR3 is 15 amino acids. Germline V gene sequence: CDR1 MNHEY, CDR2 SMNVEV (reference sequence). Trimming took 3 bases from V and 0 from J, leaving 12 bases between them. The CDR3 loop is CASSLSHLSSYEQYF. The CDR3 DNA is TGTGCCAGCAGTTTGAGCCACTTGAGCTCCTACGAGCAGTACTTC.

This clone was found a few times. V is TRBV27 and J is TRBJ2-2, with a weak D call TRBD1 (6 bases). The V gene's germline CDR1 is MNHEY and CDR2 SMNVEV (reference sequence). Trimming took 7 bases from V and 7 from J, leaving 13 bases between them. The CDR3 length is 13 residues. The CDR3 region is CASKTGTIGELFF. CDR3 in DNA: TGTGCCAGCAAAACAGGGACCATCGGGGAGCTGTTTTTT.

This clone has a handful of counts. The genes are TRBV5-5 and TRBJ1-1; D possibly corresponds to TRBD1 (6 bases). The V end was cut by 0 bases, the J end by 4 bases, with 10 bases between. CDR3 length: 14 amino acids. Germline lookup yields CDR1 SGHKS and CDR2 YYEKEE (reference sequence). In nucleotides, the CDR3 is TGTGCCAGCAGCTTGGTTCAGGGGACCACTGAAGCTTTCTTT. Translated: CASSLVQGTTEAFF.

J is TRBJ2-5 and V is TRBV18, with D possibly matching TRBD1 (5 bases). Germline V lookup: CDR1 KGHSH, CDR2 LQKENI. V was cut by 0 bases and J by 2 bases, with 7 bases left in between. This CDR3 spans 14 amino acids. The CDR3 loop is CASSPPPGQETQYF. CDR3 coding DNA: TGTGCCAGCTCACCACCGCCAGGGCAAGAGACCCAGTACTTC.